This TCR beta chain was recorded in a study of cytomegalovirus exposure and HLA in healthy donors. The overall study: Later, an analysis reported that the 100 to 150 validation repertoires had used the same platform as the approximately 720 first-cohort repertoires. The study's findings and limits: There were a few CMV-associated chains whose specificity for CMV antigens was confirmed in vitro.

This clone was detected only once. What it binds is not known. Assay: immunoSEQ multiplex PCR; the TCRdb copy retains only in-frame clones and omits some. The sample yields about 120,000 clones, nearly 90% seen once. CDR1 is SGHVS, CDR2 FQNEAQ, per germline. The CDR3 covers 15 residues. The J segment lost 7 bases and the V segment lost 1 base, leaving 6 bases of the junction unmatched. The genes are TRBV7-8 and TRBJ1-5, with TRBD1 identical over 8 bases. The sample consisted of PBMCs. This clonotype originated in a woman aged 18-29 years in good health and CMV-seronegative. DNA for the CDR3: TGTGCCAGCAGCTTAGGGTCTCAGGGGGCCCAGCCCCAGCATTTT. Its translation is CASSLGSQGAQPQHF.